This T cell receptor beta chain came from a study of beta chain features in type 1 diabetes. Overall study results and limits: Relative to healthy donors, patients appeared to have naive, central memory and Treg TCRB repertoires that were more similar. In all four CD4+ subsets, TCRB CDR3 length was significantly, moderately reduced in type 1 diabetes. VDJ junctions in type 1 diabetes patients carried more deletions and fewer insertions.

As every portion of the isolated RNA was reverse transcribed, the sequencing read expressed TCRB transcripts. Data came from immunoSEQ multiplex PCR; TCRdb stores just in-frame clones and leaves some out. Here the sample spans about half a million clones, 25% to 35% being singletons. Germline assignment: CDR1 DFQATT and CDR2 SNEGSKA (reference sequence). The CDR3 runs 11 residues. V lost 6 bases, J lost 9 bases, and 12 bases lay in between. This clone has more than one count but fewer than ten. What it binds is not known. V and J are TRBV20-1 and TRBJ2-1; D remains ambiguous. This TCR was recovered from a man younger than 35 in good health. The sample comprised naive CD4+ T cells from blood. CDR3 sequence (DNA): TGCAGTGCAACGGTAGTGGCTGAGCAGTTCTTC. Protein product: CSATVVAEQFF.